This T cell receptor (beta chain) was profiled in a study of cytomegalovirus exposure and HLA in healthy donors. Germline trimming cut 5 bases from V and 3 bases from J; bases unmatched to any gene: 12. The CDR3 contains 16 residues. Germline V lookup: CDR1 SGHAT, CDR2 FQNNGV. The PCR contained 60 Vbeta and 13 Jbeta primers. Libraries were prepared by immunoSEQ multiplex PCR; TCRdb keeps only in-frame clonotypes and omits some of them. The sample records around 150,000 clones, roughly 75% being singletons. The rearrangement links TRBV11-2 to TRBJ2-7; 8 bases are shared with TRBD2. The sequence was collected from a young man in good health and CMV-seropositive. The sequencing sample was made of PBMCs. The chain's CDR3 is CASSPRGAGGNYEQYF. The CDR3 bases are TGTGCCAGCAGCCCGCGAGGGGCGGGAGGTAACTACGAGCAGTACTTC.